This entry describes one TCR beta chain. The sample originates from a study of blood T cell repertoires in COVID-19. Using immunoSEQ multiplex PCR, the repertoire was profiled, and TCRdb retains in-frame clones only, with some absent. The table lists 150,000 or so clones, under 90% of them singletons. The sequenced material came from peripheral blood. This receptor was obtained from a woman older than 75 with acute or convalescent COVID-19.

As DNA, the CDR3 is TGTGCCAGCAGTGAGAGGGATTCGAATCAGCCCCAGCATTTT. Translated, it gives CASSERDSNQPQHF. This chain uses TRBV6-1 with TRBJ1-5; unclear D gene. In germline, CDR1 is MNHNS, CDR2 SASEGT. The CDR3 is made up of 14 amino acids. V dropped 3 bases and J dropped 4 bases, with 10 bases sitting between them.